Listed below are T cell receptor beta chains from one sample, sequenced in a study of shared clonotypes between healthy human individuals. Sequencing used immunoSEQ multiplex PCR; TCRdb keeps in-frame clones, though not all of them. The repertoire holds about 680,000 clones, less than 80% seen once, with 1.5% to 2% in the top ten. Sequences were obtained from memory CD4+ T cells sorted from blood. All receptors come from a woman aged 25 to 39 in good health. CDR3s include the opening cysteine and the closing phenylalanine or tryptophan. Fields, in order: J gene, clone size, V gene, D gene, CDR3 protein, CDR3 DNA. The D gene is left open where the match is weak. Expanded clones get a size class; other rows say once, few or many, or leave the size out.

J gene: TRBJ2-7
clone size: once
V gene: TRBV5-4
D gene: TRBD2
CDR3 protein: CASSPPPRAGGGEQYF
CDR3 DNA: TGTGCCAGCAGCCCGCCCCCTCGAGCGGGAGGCGGTGAGCAGTACTTC

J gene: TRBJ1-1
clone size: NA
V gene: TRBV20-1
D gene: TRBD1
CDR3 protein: CSADRDTEAFF
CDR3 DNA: TGCAGTGCCGACAGGGATACTGAAGCTTTCTTT

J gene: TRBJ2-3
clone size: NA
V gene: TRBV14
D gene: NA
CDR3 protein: CASSHRGGTDTQYF
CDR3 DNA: TGTGCCAGCAGCCACAGGGGAGGCACAGATACGCAGTATTTT

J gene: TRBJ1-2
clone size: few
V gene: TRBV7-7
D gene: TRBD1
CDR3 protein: CASSPGQGYGYTF
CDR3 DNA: TGTGCCAGCAGCCCCGGACAGGGCTATGGCTACACCTTC

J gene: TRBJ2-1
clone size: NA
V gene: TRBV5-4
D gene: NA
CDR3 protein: CASTWAPGGDEQFF
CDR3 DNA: TGTGCCAGCACCTGGGCCCCGGGGGGCGATGAGCAGTTCTTC

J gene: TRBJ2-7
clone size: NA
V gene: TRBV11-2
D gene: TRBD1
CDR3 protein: CASSPRQGAYEQYF
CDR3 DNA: TGTGCCAGCAGCCCCCGTCAGGGGGCCTACGAGCAGTACTTC

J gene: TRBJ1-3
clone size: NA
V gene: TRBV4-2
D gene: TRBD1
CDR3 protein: CASSQVDRGNTIYF
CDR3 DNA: TGTGCCAGCAGCCAAGTGGACAGGGGTAACACCATATATTTT

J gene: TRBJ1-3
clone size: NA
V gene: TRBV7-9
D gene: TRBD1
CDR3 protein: CASSPTGTVLNTIYF
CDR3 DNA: TGTGCCAGCAGCCCGACCGGGACAGTTTTAAACACCATATATTTT

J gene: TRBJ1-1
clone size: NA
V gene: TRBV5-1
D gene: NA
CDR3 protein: CASSPDGSGGFTEAFF
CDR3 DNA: TGCGCCAGCAGCCCGGACGGGAGCGGGGGATTCACTGAAGCTTTCTTT

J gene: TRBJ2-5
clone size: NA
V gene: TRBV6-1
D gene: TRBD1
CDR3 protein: CASTWTGDVQETQYF
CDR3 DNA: TGTGCCAGCACCTGGACAGGGGATGTCCAAGAGACCCAGTACTTC

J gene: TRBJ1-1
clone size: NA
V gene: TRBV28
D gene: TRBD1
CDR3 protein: CASSFKGTGNWDTEAFF
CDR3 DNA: TGTGCCAGCAGTTTCAAGGGGACAGGGAATTGGGACACTGAAGCTTTCTTT

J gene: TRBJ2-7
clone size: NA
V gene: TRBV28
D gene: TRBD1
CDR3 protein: CASSLKGTGVREQYF
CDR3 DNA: TGTGCCAGCAGTTTGAAGGGGACAGGGGTTCGGGAGCAGTACTTC

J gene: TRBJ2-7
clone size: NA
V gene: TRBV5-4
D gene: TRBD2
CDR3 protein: CASSPTGTSGYEQYF
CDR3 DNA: TGTGCCAGCAGCCCTACCGGGACTAGCGGGTACGAGCAGTACTTC

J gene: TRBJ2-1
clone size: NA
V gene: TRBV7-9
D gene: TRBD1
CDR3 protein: CASSSDRGNEQFF
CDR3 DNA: TGTGCCAGCAGCTCCGACAGGGGCAATGAGCAGTTCTTC

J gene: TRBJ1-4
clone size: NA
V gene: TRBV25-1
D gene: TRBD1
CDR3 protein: CASSEPPGQGNEKLFF
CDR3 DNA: TGTGCCAGCAGTGAGCCGCCGGGACAGGGGAATGAAAAACTGTTTTTT

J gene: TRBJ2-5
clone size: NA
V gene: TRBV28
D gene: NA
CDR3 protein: CASSFLQAGKETQYF
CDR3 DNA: TGTGCCAGCAGTTTTTTACAGGCCGGCAAGGAGACCCAGTACTTC

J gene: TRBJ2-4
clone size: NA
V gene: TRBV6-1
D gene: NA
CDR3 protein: CASSEATTSRGPQYF
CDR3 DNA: TGTGCCAGCAGTGAAGCTACGACTAGTCGTGGTCCTCAGTACTTC

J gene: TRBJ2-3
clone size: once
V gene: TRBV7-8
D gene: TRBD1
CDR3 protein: CASSFGTATDTQYF
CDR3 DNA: TGTGCCAGCAGCTTCGGGACAGCTACAGATACGCAGTATTTT

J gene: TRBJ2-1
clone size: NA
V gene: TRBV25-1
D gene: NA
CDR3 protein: CASTVGIQSSYNEQFF
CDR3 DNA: TGTGCCAGCACGGTCGGTATCCAAAGCTCCTACAATGAGCAGTTCTTC

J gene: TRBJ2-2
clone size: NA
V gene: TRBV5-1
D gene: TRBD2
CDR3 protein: CASSSLAGAHGELFF
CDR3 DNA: TGCGCCAGCAGCTCCTTAGCGGGAGCCCACGGGGAGCTGTTTTTT

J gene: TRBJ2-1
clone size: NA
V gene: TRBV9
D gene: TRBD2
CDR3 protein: CASSVQAGVSYNEQFF
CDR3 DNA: TGTGCCAGCAGTGTACAAGCGGGAGTCTCCTACAATGAGCAGTTCTTC

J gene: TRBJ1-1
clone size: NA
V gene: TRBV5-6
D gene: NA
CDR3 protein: CASSSAGVTNTEAFF
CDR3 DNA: TGTGCCAGCAGCTCGGCAGGGGTCACGAACACTGAAGCTTTCTTT

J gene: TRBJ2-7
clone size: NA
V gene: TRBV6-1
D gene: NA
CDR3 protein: CASGGDEQYF
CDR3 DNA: TGTGCCAGCGGAGGGGACGAGCAGTACTTC

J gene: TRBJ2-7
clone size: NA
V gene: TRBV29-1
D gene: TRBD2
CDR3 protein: CSVEPGLAGGEQYF
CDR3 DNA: TGCAGCGTTGAACCGGGACTAGCGGGAGGCGAGCAGTACTTC

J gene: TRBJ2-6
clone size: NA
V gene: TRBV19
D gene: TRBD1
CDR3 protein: CASSTRQGSSGANVLTF
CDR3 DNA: TGTGCCAGTAGTACCCGACAGGGGAGCTCTGGGGCCAACGTCCTGACTTTC

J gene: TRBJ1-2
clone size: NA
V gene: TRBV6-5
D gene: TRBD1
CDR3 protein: CAASTGNDRAYGYTF
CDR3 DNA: TGTGCCGCCAGCACGGGTAACGACAGGGCGTATGGCTACACCTTC

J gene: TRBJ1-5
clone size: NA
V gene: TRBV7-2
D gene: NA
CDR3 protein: CASSQNMGGNQPQHF
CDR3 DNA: TGTGCTAGCAGCCAGAACATGGGAGGTAATCAGCCCCAGCATTTT

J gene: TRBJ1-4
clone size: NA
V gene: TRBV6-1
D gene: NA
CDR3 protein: CASSELQGLTNEKLFF
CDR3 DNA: TGTGCCAGCAGTGAACTTCAGGGCTTAACTAATGAAAAACTGTTTTTT

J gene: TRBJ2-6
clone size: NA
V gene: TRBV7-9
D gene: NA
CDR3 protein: CASSLGQLFGLAGANVLTF
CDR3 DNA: TGTGCCAGCAGCTTAGGACAGCTCTTCGGCCTGGCTGGGGCCAACGTCCTGACTTTC

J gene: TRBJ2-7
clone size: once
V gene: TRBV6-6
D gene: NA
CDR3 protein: CASSYSAGHSYEQYF
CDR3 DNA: TGTGCCAGCAGTTACTCCGCGGGCCACTCCTACGAGCAGTACTTC

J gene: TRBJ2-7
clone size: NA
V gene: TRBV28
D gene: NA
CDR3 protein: CASSLATYEQYF
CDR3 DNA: TGTGCCAGCAGTTTGGCCACTTACGAGCAGTACTTC

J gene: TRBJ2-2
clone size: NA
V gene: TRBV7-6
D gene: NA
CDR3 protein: CASSRSRANTGELFF
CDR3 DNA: TGTGCCAGCAGCAGGAGTCGCGCGAACACCGGGGAGCTGTTTTTT

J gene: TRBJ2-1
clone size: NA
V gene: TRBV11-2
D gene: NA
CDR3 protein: CASSPLDSGARQFF
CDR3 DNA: TGTGCCAGCAGCCCCCTGGATAGTGGTGCTCGACAGTTCTTC

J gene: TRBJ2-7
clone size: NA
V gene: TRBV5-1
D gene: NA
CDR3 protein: CASSLEGFTYEQYF
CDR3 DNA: TGCGCCAGCAGCTTGGAAGGGTTCACCTACGAGCAGTACTTC

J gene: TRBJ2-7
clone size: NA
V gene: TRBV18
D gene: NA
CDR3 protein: CASSKDSSSYEQYF
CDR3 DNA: TGTGCCAGCTCAAAAGACTCCTCCTCCTACGAGCAGTACTTC

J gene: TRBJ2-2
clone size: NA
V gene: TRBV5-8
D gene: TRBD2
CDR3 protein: CASSRGRANTGELFF
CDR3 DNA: TGTGCCAGCAGCCGCGGGAGAGCGAACACCGGGGAGCTGTTTTTT

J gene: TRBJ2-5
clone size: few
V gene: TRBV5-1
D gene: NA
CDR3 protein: CASSSRGDTSGETQYF
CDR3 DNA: TGCGCCAGCAGCTCCCGGGGTGACACATCGGGAGAGACCCAGTACTTC

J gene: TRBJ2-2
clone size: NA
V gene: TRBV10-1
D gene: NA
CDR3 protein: CASSEGSGANTGELFF
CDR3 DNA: TGCGCCAGCAGTGAAGGTAGCGGAGCGAACACCGGGGAGCTGTTTTTT

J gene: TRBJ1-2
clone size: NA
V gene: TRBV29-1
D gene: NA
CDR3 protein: CSCSAEVHGYTF
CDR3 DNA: TGCAGCTGTTCCGCGGAAGTTCATGGCTACACCTTC

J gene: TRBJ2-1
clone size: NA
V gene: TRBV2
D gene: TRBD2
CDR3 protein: CASKPLAGVRNEQFF
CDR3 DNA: TGTGCCAGCAAACCACTAGCGGGAGTTCGCAATGAGCAGTTCTTC

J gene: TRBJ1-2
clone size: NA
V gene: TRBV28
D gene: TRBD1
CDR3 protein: CASSRKRTGGRDGYTF
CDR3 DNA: TGTGCCAGCAGCCGAAAGCGGACAGGGGGCAGGGATGGCTACACCTTC

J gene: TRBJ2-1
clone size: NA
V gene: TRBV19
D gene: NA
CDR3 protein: CASSNLVPEQIF
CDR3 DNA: TGTGCCAGTAGTAACCTCGTTCCTGAGCAGATCTTC

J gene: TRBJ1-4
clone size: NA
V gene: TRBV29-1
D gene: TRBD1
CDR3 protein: CSAHGQEEEKLFF
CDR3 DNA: TGCAGCGCCCACGGACAGGAGGAGGAAAAACTGTTTTTT